This TCR beta chain was identified during a study of T cell repertoires in aging, cancer and after chemotherapy (dated by TCRdb to between 2017 and 2020). Context from the whole study: Donors were distributed across six age groups ranging from 30 or younger to 70 or older, with at least three individuals included per group. In the hematological group, paired pre- and post-chemotherapy samples were obtained from chronic lymphocytic leukemia patients treated with fludarabine- or bendamustine-based regimens. The complete dataset included some 9 million TCR reads. The study profiled peripheral blood TCR beta repertoires from healthy donors and cancer patients to examine immunoaging and T cell reconstitution after chemotherapy. A cohort of 200 to 250 cancer patients (around 94 with hematological and approximately 120 with solid cancers) was assembled, and about 95 healthy donors were included as a reference group. Results the study describes overall, beyond this receptor: In both cancer cohorts, the median generation probability rose over the chemotherapy interval, which suggests that the repertoire was reconstituted through rebound thymic output. Significantly lower blood TCR diversity and higher clonality were observed in untreated patients with hematological or solid cancers than in age-matched healthy donors. Hematological cancer patients had lymphoid organ infiltration, which may itself impair thymic emigration or peripheral T cell expansion. In healthy donors, the decline in TCR diversity with age was mainly due to loss of richness, whereas in cancer patients loss of evenness also played a role. According to the authors, the repertoire data do not allow conclusions to be drawn about immunological memory after chemotherapy.

From the germline V gene (reference sequence), CDR1 is DFQATT and CDR2 is SNEGSKA. V is cut by 6 bases and J by 3 bases, and the space between the germline ends is 8 bases. Its CDR3 holds 11 amino acids, cysteine through phenylalanine. The read is trimmed to its CDR3 DNA, 33 bases read in frame from base 1. Genomic DNA extracted from peripheral blood, rather than sorted cells or RNA, was used as the source for amplification of TCR beta rearrangements. For this clonotype: Its antigen specificity is not known. Base qualities were left out, and no much larger clone turns up one base away.

Rearranged TRB sequences spanning V, D and J segments were amplified by multiplex touch-down PCR using a mixed TRB-A/B primer pool. Illumina adapters and sample indices were attached to the amplicons in two consecutive PCR reactions using Phusion HS II polymerase. The amplicons were purified from gel with the NucleoSpin Gel and PCR Clean-up kit and then assessed with Qubit and an Agilent 2100 Bioanalyzer. Libraries were sequenced on an Illumina MiSeq using 600-cycle, single-indexed, paired-end runs. On the authors' methods: MiXCR versions 2.12 and 3.0.5 were used to process the TRB sequences. Each unique CDR3 nucleotide sequence was treated as one clone, and only productive sequences with two or more reads were kept. The repertoire metrics were Shannon diversity, evenness, clonality (calculated as one minus evenness), and diversity profiles parameterized by alpha from 0 to 5. The IGoR algorithm was used to compute generation probabilities of clones in paired pre- and post-chemotherapy samples. TCRdb trimmed public reads at Q25 via fastp, called clones via MiXCR and kept in-frame beta chains. Every CDR3 protein is listed once, alongside the most common genes and DNA of its rows. What appears here as the V and J calls and clone size reflects TCRdb's work, not the paper's. For this sample the table gives about 4,600 distinct CDR3 sequences, of which approximately 22% were detected only once. Together, the top ten hold roughly 15% of the sample.

The sequenced sample was blood. The chain was built from TRBV20-1 and TRBJ1-2, with the D gene uncertain. The origin of this receptor is a human donor with a blood cancer. The nucleotide sequence is given as TGCAGTGCAGTGGACCACTATGGCTACACCTTC. This sequence encodes CSAVDHYGYTF.